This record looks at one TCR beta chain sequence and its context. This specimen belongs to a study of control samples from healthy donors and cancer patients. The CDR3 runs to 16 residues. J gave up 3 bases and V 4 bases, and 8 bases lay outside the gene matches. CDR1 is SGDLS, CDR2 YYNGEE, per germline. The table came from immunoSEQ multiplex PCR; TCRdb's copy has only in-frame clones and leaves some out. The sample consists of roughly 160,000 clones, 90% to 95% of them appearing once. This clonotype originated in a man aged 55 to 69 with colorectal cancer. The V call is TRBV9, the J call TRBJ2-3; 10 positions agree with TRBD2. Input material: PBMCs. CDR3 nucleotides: TGTGCCAGCAGCACCGGATTAGCGGGGGGTACAGATACGCAGTATTTT. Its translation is CASSTGLAGGTDTQYF. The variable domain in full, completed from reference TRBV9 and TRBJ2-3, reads DSGVTQTPKHLITATGQRVTLRCSPRSGDLSVYWYQQSLDQGLQFLIQYYNGEERAKGNILERFSAQQFPDLHSELNLSSLELGDSALYFCASSTGLAGGTDTQYFGPGTRLTVL.